Below, 17 T cell receptor beta chains from the same sample are listed, as sequenced in a study of blood T cell repertoires in COVID-19. Profiling relied on immunoSEQ multiplex PCR, and the TCRdb table lists in-frame clones only, not all of them. Counted here are almost 70,000 clones, about nine tenths occurring once; the ten biggest clones make up approximately 6.8%. The sample was peripheral blood. The source of these receptors is a woman in her seventies with acute or convalescent COVID-19.

The rearrangement uses TRBV7-9 and TRBJ1-4; D gene unclear. The length of the CDR3 is 15 residues. Per germline, CDR1 SEHNR and CDR2 FQNEAQ (reference sequence). Trimming shortened V by 1 base and J by 5 bases, and 11 bases separated the two germline ends. The CDR3 coding sequence is TGTGCCAGCAGCTTAGGGTTGGCAGTAAATGAAAAACTGTTTTTT. Residues: CASSLGLAVNEKLFF.

The chain carries TRBV9 and TRBJ1-1, with D maybe TRBD1 (5 bases). This CDR3 has 15 residues. Trimming removed 3 bases from V and 3 bases from J, with 15 bases in between. Germline V gives CDR1 SGDLS, CDR2 YYNGEE. The CDR3 nucleotides read TGTGCCAGCAGCGCGGCGGGGCAGTTGGACACTGAAGCTTTCTTT. It codes for CASSAAGQLDTEAFF.

V gene TRBV5-4 combines with J gene TRBJ2-5, with TRBD2 matching over 7 bases. V lost 6 bases, J lost 2 bases, and 10 bases stayed unmatched. The CDR3 contains 15 residues. Germline V lookup: CDR1 SGHNT, CDR2 YYREEE (reference sequence). The CDR3 region has the DNA TGTGCCAGCACCCTAACGACTAGCCGACAAGAGACCCAGTACTTC. The encoded protein is CASTLTTSRQETQYF. Filled out from reference TRBV5-4 and TRBJ2-5, the complete variable domain reads ETGVTQSPTHLIKTRGQQVTLRCSSQSGHNTVSWYQQALGQGPQFIFQYYREEENGRGNFPPRFSGLQFPNYSSELNVNALELDDSALYLCASTLTTSRQETQYFGPGTRLLVL.

V usage is TRBV29-1 and J usage is TRBJ2-6; no clear D gene. CDR1 SQVTM and CDR2 ANQGSEA come from the germline V gene. The CDR3 is 12 amino acids. V lost 4 bases to trimming and J lost 1 base, with 2 bases between them. CDR3 in amino acids: CSVASGANVLTF. The CDR3 DNA is TGCAGCGTTGCGTCTGGGGCCAACGTCCTGACTTTC.

The chain is built from TRBV29-1 and TRBJ2-5; 8 nucleotides match TRBD1. V dropped 3 bases and J dropped 0; count of bases not matched to a gene: 9. In germline, CDR1 is SQVTM, CDR2 ANQGSEA. There are 16 residues in the CDR3. The CDR3 DNA reads TGCAGCGTTGACTCTCGGGACAGGTGGTACCAAGAGACCCAGTACTTC. Encoded protein: CSVDSRDRWYQETQYF.

V usage is TRBV28 and J usage is TRBJ2-2; the match to TRBD1 covers 7 bases. The J segment lost 4 bases and the V segment lost 11 bases, leaving 7 bases of the junction unmatched. The CDR3 consists of 13 residues. Germline V gene sequence: CDR1 MDHEN, CDR2 SYDVKM. CDR3 sequence reads: CAYGDRLTGELFF. The CDR3 DNA reads TGTGCCTACGGGGACAGACTCACCGGGGAGCTGTTTTTT.

J is TRBJ1-3 and V is TRBV6-5; possibly TRBD1 for D (6 bases). Germline CDR1 MNHEY, CDR2 SVGAGI. The length of the CDR3 is 15 residues. Trimming shortened V by 4 bases and J by 0 bases, and 10 bases separated the two germline ends. CDR3 sequence (DNA): TGTGCCAGCAGTTCTCAGGGGATCTCTGGAAACACCATATATTTT. This sequence encodes CASSSQGISGNTIYF.

The chain employs TRBV28 and TRBJ1-2; D is unresolved. The V gene's germline CDR1 is MDHEN and CDR2 SYDVKM. The CDR3 has 14 residues. V lost 8 bases and J 8 bases, leaving 21 bases between the germline ends. CDR3 nucleotides: TGTGCCAGCCTACCCGTCCTTTCCTCCGTAGGCTACACCTTC. Its translation is CASLPVLSSVGYTF.

J is TRBJ1-5 and V is TRBV28; D possibly corresponds to TRBD1 (5 bases). Per the germline V gene, CDR1 is MDHEN and CDR2 is SYDVKM. This CDR3 is built from 12 residues. Deletions cut 11 bases from V and 6 bases from J, with 14 bases between. This CDR3 is CALGGKGQPQHF. Written as DNA, the CDR3 is TGTGCCCTGGGGGGGAAGGGTCAGCCCCAGCATTTT.

This chain uses TRBV19 with TRBJ1-5; unclear D gene. Germline V gene data show CDR1 as LNHDA and CDR2 as SQIVND (reference sequence). The V gene lost 10 bases and the J gene lost 1 base, with 17 bases spanning the gap. The CDR3 contains 15 residues. This chain's CDR3 is CATSVAGGSNQPQHF. As DNA, the CDR3 is TGTGCCACCTCCGTGGCGGGTGGAAGCAATCAGCCCCAGCATTTT.

CDR3 residues: CASSEDRGNSPLHF. DNA of the CDR3: TGTGCCAGCAGCGAAGACAGGGGAAATTCACCCCTCCACTTT. This chain joins TRBV27 and TRBJ1-6, with 8 bases identical to TRBD1. The CDR3 spans 14 residues. CDR1 and CDR2 from the germline V gene are MNHEY and SMNVEV (reference sequence). V lost 6 bases, J lost 7 bases, and 5 bases stayed unmatched.

The rearrangement uses TRBV4-1 and TRBJ2-7, with D possibly TRBD1 on 6 matching bases. The CDR3 extends over 16 amino acids. V was clipped by 0 bases and J by 3 bases, with 15 bases between them. The germline CDR1 and CDR2 sequences are MGHRA and YSYEKL. In DNA, the CDR3 is TGCGCCAGCAGCCAAGATCCGCCAGGGGACGGCTACGAGCAGTACTTC. Translating it yields CASSQDPPGDGYEQYF.

The chain carries TRBV4-3 and TRBJ1-5; tentative D call: TRBD1 (6 bases). The CDR3 sequence is 13 residues long. The V end was cut by 0 bases, the J end by 13 bases, with 13 bases between. CDR1 and CDR2 from the germline V gene are LGHNA and YSLEER. CDR3 residues: CASSQDRDTTQHF. The CDR3, as DNA: TGCGCCAGCAGCCAAGATAGGGACACCACACAGCATTTT.

To note about this clone: Germline is not matched at one junction end, which may reflect a read error. The genes are TRBV7-7 and TRBJ2-3; TRBD2 matches at 12 bases. This CDR3 is built from 15 residues. Germline values: CDR1 SSHAT, CDR2 FNYEAQ (reference sequence). DNA of the CDR3: TGTGCTAGCAGCTTAGGGGGACTAGCGGGAGATACGCAGTATTTT. Translating gives CASSLGGLAGDTQYF.

This clone showed up just once. CDR3: CASSRTNQPQHF. In DNA, the CDR3 is TGTGCCAGCAGCCGGACTAATCAGCCCCAGCATTTT. The chain carries TRBV7-8 and TRBJ1-5, with D uncertain. The CDR3 has 12 residues. Looked up from germline, CDR1 is SGHVS and CDR2 is FQNEAQ. The V end was cut by 5 bases, the J end by 4 bases, with 6 bases between.

This clone was seen a single time. The chain combines TRBV6-6 with TRBJ1-4, with D perhaps TRBD1 (6 bases). V was shortened by 4 bases and J by 6 bases, with 15 bases between the two germline ends. Germline V gene data show CDR1 as MNHNY and CDR2 as SVGAGI (reference sequence). The CDR3 has 15 amino acids. CDR3: CASSSYGGGDEKLFF. Written as DNA, the CDR3 is TGTGCCAGCAGTTCGTATGGGGGCGGCGATGAAAAACTGTTTTTT.

The V and J genes are TRBV27 and TRBJ2-6, with no clear D. The V end was cut by 2 bases, the J end by 1 base, with 3 bases between. This CDR3 is built from 14 residues. Germline lookup yields CDR1 MNHEY and CDR2 SMNVEV (reference sequence). The DNA of the CDR3 is TGTGCCAGCAGTTTACAGTCTGGGGCCAACGTCCTGACTTTC. Its translation: CASSLQSGANVLTF.